These 30 T cell receptor beta chains share one sample of origin, sequenced in a study of OX40 agonist ivuxolimab in advanced cancers. Generated by immunoSEQ multiplex PCR, the TCRdb table keeps only in-frame clones and is missing some. The data contain 70,000 to 85,000 clones, around 94% of them singletons. This specimen was CD4+ or CD8+ T cells sorted from blood, taken in a trial of the OX40 agonist ivuxolimab. The origin of the receptors is an adult with an advanced solid tumor such as melanoma, head and neck, liver or kidney cancer.

The rearrangement uses TRBV9 and TRBJ2-7, with a weak D call TRBD1 (7 bases). Germline V gene sequence: CDR1 SGDLS, CDR2 YYNGEE. V dropped 0 bases and J dropped 3 bases, with 10 bases sitting between them. The CDR3 spans 14 residues. CDR3 amino acids: CASSVGQGGYEQYF. The CDR3 DNA reads TGTGCCAGCAGCGTAGGCCAGGGGGGCTACGAGCAGTACTTC.

The chain is built from TRBV7-9 and TRBJ2-1; no reliable D call. Germline lookup yields CDR1 SEHNR and CDR2 FQNEAQ (reference sequence). Trimming removed 3 bases from V and 7 bases from J, with 7 bases in between. The CDR3 has 12 amino acids. The CDR3 loop is CASSFDSNEQFF. In nucleotides, the CDR3 is TGTGCCAGCAGCTTCGACTCTAATGAGCAGTTCTTC.

The V call is TRBV6-6, the J call TRBJ2-7; D call uncertain. Germline V CDR1 and CDR2: MNHNY, SVGAGI (reference sequence). The CDR3 consists of 12 residues. Trimming stripped 0 bases from V and 7 bases from J, with 7 bases between. CDR3 sequence reads: CASSYSNGEQYF. Written as DNA, the CDR3 is TGTGCCAGCAGTTACTCGAATGGGGAGCAGTACTTC.

The chain employs TRBV6-5 and TRBJ2-1; no clear D. Germline assignment: CDR1 MNHEY and CDR2 SVGAGI. Trimming pared 1 base from V and 0 bases from J, leaving 7 bases between. This CDR3 is 15 amino acids long. CDR3 sequence (DNA): TGTGCCAGCAGTTACTTGAAGGCCTCCTACAATGAGCAGTTCTTC. It specifies CASSYLKASYNEQFF.

This clone was picked up one time. V is TRBV11-2 and J is TRBJ2-7; D unclear. The V end was cut by 3 bases, the J end by 3 bases, with 12 bases between. Germline values: CDR1 SGHAT, CDR2 FQNNGV. The CDR3 is 14 residues long. CDR3 sequence reads: CASSFNWAFYEQYF. For the CDR3, the DNA is TGTGCCAGCAGCTTTAATTGGGCTTTCTACGAGCAGTACTTC.

The chain employs TRBV5-1 and TRBJ1-1; TRBD1 aligns across 8 bases. Losses at the gene ends were 0 bases for V and 4 bases for J; bases not matched to a gene: 2. This CDR3 has 14 residues. CDR1 and CDR2 (germline): SGHRS, YFSETQ. The CDR3 DNA is TGCGCCAGCAGCTTGGGACAGGGGTTCACTGAAGCTTTCTTT. It is translated as CASSLGQGFTEAFF.

This chain connects TRBV12-2 to TRBJ2-1. TRBV12-2 is labeled a pseudogene. The CDR3 length is 15 residues. CDR3 DNA: TGTGCAAGTCGCTTAGCACCTAGACCCTTGGGGGAGCAGTTCTTC. Translated: CASRLAPRPLGEQFF.

The chain carries TRBV11-2 and TRBJ2-3; 13 bases line up with TRBD2. J was trimmed by 1 base and V by 4 bases; bases with no gene match: 11. This CDR3 has 19 residues. Germline V gives CDR1 SGHAT, CDR2 FQNNGV. CDR3 DNA sequence: TGTGCCAGCAGCTCCGGACTAGCGGGAGTCAGAGATGGCACAGATACGCAGTATTTT. This sequence encodes CASSSGLAGVRDGTDTQYF.

The chain is built from TRBV7-9 and TRBJ1-4, with unresolved D. Trimming pared 6 bases from V and 1 base from J, leaving 9 bases between. Germline CDR1 and CDR2: SEHNR and FQNEAQ (reference sequence). The CDR3 runs to 14 residues. For the CDR3, the DNA is TGTGCCAGCAGTCCGCCTCTAACTAATGAAAAACTGTTTTTT. Protein: CASSPPLTNEKLFF. Full variable domain (remainder filled in from reference TRBV7-9 and TRBJ1-4): DTGVSQNPRHKITKRGQNVTFRCDPISEHNRLYWYRQTLGQGPEFLTYFQNEAQLEKSRLLSDRFSAERPKGSFSTLEIQRTEQGDSAMYLCASSPPLTNEKLFFGSGTQLSVL.

This clone was observed a single time. This sequence joins TRBV19 and TRBJ2-2, with D unclear. Per germline, CDR1 LNHDA and CDR2 SQIVND (reference sequence). CDR3 length equals 18 residues. V was pared by 11 bases and J by 1 base, with 26 bases between. The CDR3 region has the DNA TGTGCCGCCAACCGAAGGGTCACCCCTTTATTGAACACCGGGGAGCTGTTTTTT. This gives the protein CAANRRVTPLLNTGELFF.

This rearrangement joins TRBV7-9 to TRBJ2-7, with TRBD2 identical over 7 bases. The CDR3 has 12 amino acids. Germline lookup yields CDR1 SEHNR and CDR2 FQNEAQ (reference sequence). With 7 bases clipped from V and 3 bases from J, the junction kept 3 bases outside the gene matches. The CDR3: CASNSGGYEQYF. In nucleotides, the CDR3 is TGTGCCAGCAACTCGGGGGGCTACGAGCAGTACTTC.

This rearrangement joins TRBV12-5 to TRBJ2-5; TRBD1 is a possible D gene (5 bases). Trimming stripped 0 bases from V and 0 bases from J, with 8 bases between. There are 15 residues in the CDR3. Germline-derived CDR1 and CDR2 are LGHNT and FRNRAP. CDR3 protein: CASGLVGAYQETQYF. CDR3 nucleotides: TGTGCTAGTGGTTTGGTAGGGGCCTACCAAGAGACCCAGTACTTC.

The chain uses TRBV27 and TRBJ2-5; possibly TRBD1 or TRBD2 for D (6 bases each). V was trimmed by 8 bases and J by 0 bases, leaving 19 bases between them. CDR3 length: 16 residues. Germline CDR1 reads MNHEY; CDR2 reads SMNVEV (reference sequence). CDR3 loop: CASGGRADSYQETQYF. Here the CDR3 DNA reads TGTGCCAGCGGGGGGCGGGCAGATTCGTACCAAGAGACCCAGTACTTC.

The chain has TRBV2 and TRBJ1-4; D gene ambiguous. The CDR3 covers 15 residues. Trimming pared 3 bases from V and 8 bases from J, leaving 16 bases between. Per germline, CDR1 SNHLY and CDR2 FYNNEI. CDR3 amino acids: CASSEAVGYGEKLFF. For the CDR3, the DNA is TGTGCCAGCAGTGAGGCGGTCGGTTATGGAGAAAAACTGTTTTTT.

The chain has TRBV19 and TRBJ1-5; 7 bases are shared with TRBD1. Germline V gives CDR1 LNHDA, CDR2 SQIVND (reference sequence). The V segment lost 4 bases and the J segment 0 bases; nucleotides outside the gene matches: 6. The CDR3 spans 16 residues. The CDR3 loop reads CASSTDREYSNQPQHF. Written as DNA, the CDR3 is TGTGCCAGTAGTACCGACAGGGAGTATAGCAATCAGCCCCAGCATTTT.

The CDR3: CASSLSHEQFF. Here the CDR3 DNA reads TGTGCCAGCAGCTTAAGTCATGAGCAGTTCTTC. This rearrangement joins TRBV7-2 to TRBJ2-1, with D hard to call. Between the trimmed V and J ends, which lost 2 bases and 8 bases, there was a span of 4 bases. The germline CDR1 and CDR2 sequences are SGHTA and FQGNSA. The CDR3 has 11 amino acids.

The genes are TRBV28 and TRBJ2-7; D perhaps matches TRBD2 (6 bases). The CDR3 runs to 15 residues. Germline V gene sequence: CDR1 MDHEN, CDR2 SYDVKM. The germline V and J ends were trimmed by 2 bases and 3 bases, with 14 bases remaining between them. CDR3 DNA: TGTGCCAGCAGTTTAGGGCCTAGCGCTTACTACGAGCAGTACTTC. Its translation: CASSLGPSAYYEQYF.

The chain links TRBV5-5 to TRBJ2-7; D is undetermined. This CDR3 spans 15 amino acids. The ends were cut back, 1 base at V and 5 bases at J, with 16 bases in the middle. Per the germline V gene, CDR1 is SGHKS and CDR2 is YYEKEE (reference sequence). CDR3 nucleotide sequence: TGTGCCAGCAGCTTGACGGCTAGAAAGATTAACGAGCAGTACTTC. Translated: CASSLTARKINEQYF.

V usage is TRBV7-8 and J usage is TRBJ1-3; the D gene is possibly TRBD1 (5 bases). Germline assignment: CDR1 SGHVS and CDR2 FQNEAQ. Trimming removed 5 bases at V and 0 bases at J, with 17 bases between. This CDR3 has 17 amino acids. The CDR3 DNA is TGTGCCAGCAGCCGGGGTGGGGGTATTGTCTCTGGAAACACCATATATTTT. It encodes CASSRGGGIVSGNTIYF.

V is TRBV13 and J is TRBJ2-7; TRBD1 aligns across 8 bases. Germline V lookup: CDR1 PRHDT, CDR2 FYEKMQ (reference sequence). The CDR3 extends over 14 amino acids. With 0 bases clipped from V and 6 bases from J, the junction kept 4 bases outside the gene matches. The chain's CDR3 is CASSLGQGAGEQYF. The CDR3 nucleotides are TGTGCCAGCAGCTTAGGGCAGGGGGCGGGCGAGCAGTACTTC.

The chain carries TRBV30 and TRBJ1-2, with 9 bases aligning to TRBD1. The CDR3 length is 14 residues. The junction had 8 bases not matched to a gene; V was cut back by 7 bases and J by 2 bases. Germline V lookup: CDR1 GTSNPN, CDR2 SVGIG (reference sequence). CDR3 DNA sequence: TGTGCCTATTACTACAGGGGGCGCAACTATGGCTACACCTTC. Its translation: CAYYYRGRNYGYTF. The full variable domain, in which reference TRBV30 and TRBJ1-2 provide the parts outside the CDR3, is SQTIHQWPATLVQPVGSPLSLECTVEGTSNPNLYWYRQAAGRGLQLLFYSVGIGQISSEVPQNLSASRPQDRQFILSSKKLLLSDSGFYLCAYYYRGRNYGYTFGSGTRLTVV.

The chain employs TRBV7-9 and TRBJ2-3, with 8 nucleotides matching TRBD1. The V segment lost 2 bases and the J segment 1 base; nucleotides outside the gene matches: 11. Germline values: CDR1 SEHNR, CDR2 FQNEAQ (reference sequence). The CDR3 is 18 residues long. As DNA, the CDR3 is TGTGCCAGCAGCTTACAGATCTGGAGACAGGGGCGCACAGATACGCAGTATTTT. It is translated as CASSLQIWRQGRTDTQYF.

The chain combines TRBV4-2 with TRBJ2-7; possibly TRBD1 or TRBD2 for D (5 bases each). The CDR3 covers 14 residues. The germline V gene has CDR1 LGHNA and CDR2 YNFKEQ. Trimming stripped 5 bases from V and 5 bases from J, with 16 bases between. The CDR3 spells CASSNRDRWDEQYF. CDR3 sequence (DNA): TGTGCCAGCAGCAACCGGGACCGCTGGGACGAGCAGTACTTC.

The chain is built from TRBV19 and TRBJ1-4; D gene unclear. Trimming removed 3 bases from V and 5 bases from J, with 16 bases in between. The CDR3 contains 16 residues. Looked up from germline, CDR1 is LNHDA and CDR2 is SQIVND (reference sequence). The CDR3 protein is CASSILGPSSNEKLFF. The CDR3 DNA reads TGTGCCAGTAGTATTTTGGGTCCTTCATCCAATGAAAAACTGTTTTTT.

The CDR3 DNA follows: TGTGCCAGCAGCTTTGCAGGGAAGGTGGTCGGGTTCACTGAAGCTTTCTTT. Translated, it gives CASSFAGKVVGFTEAFF. The chain uses TRBV13 and TRBJ1-1, with D perhaps TRBD1 (5 bases). The CDR3 is 17 amino acids. In germline, CDR1 is PRHDT, CDR2 FYEKMQ (reference sequence). The V end was cut by 3 bases, the J end by 4 bases, with 21 bases between.

This chain uses TRBV6-5 with TRBJ1-1; D call uncertain. CDR3 length equals 11 residues. From germline, CDR1 is MNHEY and CDR2 SVGAGI. V was trimmed by 2 bases and J by 3 bases, leaving 1 base between them. The CDR3 loop is CASSYHTEAFF. The CDR3 DNA is TGTGCCAGCAGTTACCACACTGAAGCTTTCTTT.

The rearrangement joins TRBV5-1 to TRBJ1-2; TRBD1 might be the D (6 bases). V was cut by 3 bases and J by 6 bases, with 18 bases left in between. CDR1 SGHRS and CDR2 YFSETQ come from the germline V gene. The CDR3 has 15 amino acids. CDR3 residues: CASSWGSAGVDGYTF. The CDR3 nucleotides read TGCGCCAGCAGCTGGGGGTCGGCAGGGGTGGATGGCTACACCTTC.

This rearrangement joins TRBV5-1 to TRBJ1-2; 8 positions agree with TRBD1. CDR3 length: 13 residues. Germline V CDR1 and CDR2: SGHRS, YFSETQ. The junction had 6 bases not matched to a gene; V was cut back by 5 bases and J by 6 bases. CDR3 amino acids: CASSSGGADGYTF. CDR3 bases: TGCGCCAGCAGTTCAGGGGGCGCAGATGGCTACACCTTC.

Judged by abundance, this clone is medium-sized (0.01 to 0.1%). The rearrangement joins TRBV6-6 to TRBJ2-7, with D maybe TRBD1 (6 bases). Germline CDR1 is MNHNY and CDR2 is SVGAGI (reference sequence). Trimming took 0 bases from V and 4 from J, leaving 7 bases between them. This CDR3 is 13 amino acids long. The CDR3 coding sequence is TGTGCCAGCAGTTACTCGACAGGATACGAGCAGTACTTC. Translating gives CASSYSTGYEQYF.

The chain is built from TRBV9 and TRBJ2-7; weak D call: TRBD2 (5 bases). CDR1 is SGDLS, CDR2 YYNGEE, per germline. The V and J ends lost 3 bases and 7 bases respectively, with 23 bases between them. The CDR3 has 16 amino acids. The CDR3 is CASSAWERTAVGEQYF. The CDR3 nucleotides are TGTGCCAGCAGCGCGTGGGAGCGGACCGCGGTGGGGGAGCAGTACTTC.